A single sample gave rise to the 31 T cell receptor beta chains below, sequenced in a study of regulatory T cells in long-lasting Graves disease. Arm-PCR of CDR3 regions and iRepertoire HTBI primers were the basis on which TCR beta libraries were built. A single record per CDR3 protein comes from TCRdb applying MiXCR to the multiplex PCR reads. The table has 500,000 to 800,000 distinct CDR3 sequences, roughly 30% seen once; the top ten hold about two fifths. The time point was: persistent/refractory GD, antithyroid drugs over 5 years with positive TRAb. Extracted PBMC RNA gave rise to the TCR library. The sample was peripheral blood mononuclear cells (PBMCs), taken when the disease was refractory, from a patient treated with antithyroid drugs. Receptors were obtained from a female donor with Graves disease.

V gene TRBV7-9 combines with J gene TRBJ1-1; D not certain. V was pared by 6 bases and J by 7 bases, with 15 bases between. Germline V CDR1 and CDR2: SEHNR, FQNEAQ (reference sequence). The CDR3 consists of 13 residues. The CDR3 loop is CASSPRRLSEAFF. The CDR3 region has the DNA TGTGCCAGCAGTCCCCGGCGGTTGAGTGAAGCTTTCTTT.

This clonotype was counted ten times or more. This rearrangement joins TRBV6-1 to TRBJ2-7; the D gene is possibly TRBD2 (6 bases). The CDR3 sequence is 15 residues long. The germline V and J ends were trimmed by 6 bases and 2 bases, with 17 bases remaining between them. Germline-derived CDR1 and CDR2 are MNHNS and SASEGT. CDR3 DNA sequence: TGTGCCAGCAGAAGTGCGGGACGGGGAACCTACGAGCAGTACTTC. It encodes CASRSAGRGTYEQYF.

The chain recombines TRBV29-1 with TRBJ1-1, with D perhaps matching TRBD1 (5 bases). The CDR3 is made up of 12 amino acids. V was pared by 5 bases and J by 0 bases, with 7 bases between. In germline, CDR1 is SQVTM, CDR2 ANQGSEA. This CDR3 reads CSVTGLNTEAFF. CDR3 DNA: TGCAGCGTTACAGGATTGAACACTGAAGCTTTCTTT.

The V gene is TRBV24-1, the J gene TRBJ2-1; 9 bases line up with TRBD1. J was trimmed by 5 bases and V by 6 bases; bases with no gene match: 7. Germline CDR1 reads KGHDR; CDR2 reads SFDVKD. The CDR3 sequence is 15 residues long. CDR3 in DNA: TGTGCCACCAGTCGGGGACAGGGTATTAACAATGAGCAGTTCTTC. Residues: CATSRGQGINNEQFF.

This clonotype was recorded many times. This chain uses TRBV2 with TRBJ2-5, with D perhaps matching TRBD1 or TRBD2 (6 bases each). The V end was cut by 6 bases, the J end by 5 bases, with 13 bases between. Germline CDR1 SNHLY, CDR2 FYNNEI. The CDR3 has 13 amino acids. DNA of the CDR3: TGTGCCAGCAGGGAGGGGGTCCGGGAGACCCAGTACTTC. It encodes CASREGVRETQYF.

This clonotype showed up just a few times. The CDR3 does not end in the conserved phenylalanine or tryptophan, so this is likely a read error. The V gene is TRBV11-2, the J gene TRBJ1-1; perhaps TRBD1 as D (5 bases). The CDR3 sequence is 15 residues long. Per germline, CDR1 SGHAT and CDR2 FQNNGV. The V end was cut by 4 bases, the J end by 4 bases, with 16 bases between. DNA of the CDR3: TGTGCCAGCAGCTCACCACGGGGGATCGTCACTGAAGCTTTCCTT. This sequence encodes CASSSPRGIVTEAFL.

This clonotype has ten or more counts. The genes are TRBV20-1 and TRBJ2-1; either TRBD1 or TRBD2 may fit D (5 bases each). Trimming stripped 5 bases from V and 12 bases from J, with 20 bases between. CDR1 and CDR2 from the germline V gene are DFQATT and SNEGSKA (reference sequence). This CDR3 comprises 13 residues. Written as DNA, the CDR3 is TGCAGTGCTCCCGGGGCCTACGAGTTGGGGCAGTTCTTC. Its translation: CSAPGAYELGQFF.

This chain uses TRBV14 with TRBJ1-1; D uncertain. The CDR3 has 14 amino acids. Germline-derived CDR1 and CDR2 are SGHDN and FVKESK. V dropped 1 base and J dropped 1 base, with 7 bases sitting between them. The CDR3 coding sequence is TGTGCCAGCAGCCAAGGGAATTCGAACACTGAAGCTTTCTTT. It specifies CASSQGNSNTEAFF.

This chain connects TRBV6-5 to TRBJ1-5; D not resolved. Germline V gene sequence: CDR1 MNHEY, CDR2 SVGAGI. The CDR3 covers 16 residues. V dropped 0 bases and J dropped 0 bases, with 9 bases sitting between them. The CDR3 DNA follows: TGTGCCAGCAGTTACTCGGGTCCTCTTAGCAATCAGCCCCAGCATTTT. The encoded protein is CASSYSGPLSNQPQHF.

The chain joins TRBV27 to TRBJ2-7; TRBD1 matches at 9 bases. The germline CDR1 and CDR2 sequences are MNHEY and SMNVEV (reference sequence). The CDR3 spans 14 residues. The ends lost 5 bases at V and 6 bases at J; junction bases unmatched: 8. CDR3: CASSIGQGSGEQYF. For the CDR3, the DNA is TGTGCCAGCAGTATCGGACAGGGGTCAGGCGAGCAGTACTTC.

This rearrangement joins TRBV30 to TRBJ1-2, with no clear D. Germline V lookup: CDR1 GTSNPN, CDR2 SVGIG (reference sequence). The CDR3 sequence is 14 residues long. V lost 0 bases to trimming and J lost 2 bases, with 10 bases between them. For the CDR3, the DNA is TGTGCCTGGAGTGTATTCCGGGGAAACTATGGCTACACCTTC. This codes for CAWSVFRGNYGYTF.

The chain employs TRBV5-1 and TRBJ1-3; a weak D match, TRBD1 (5 bases). CDR3 length equals 14 residues. Germline V gene sequence: CDR1 SGHRS, CDR2 YFSETQ. V was clipped by 4 bases and J by 4 bases, with 12 bases between them. In DNA, the CDR3 is TGCGCCAGCAGCAACCGGGACGGAGGAAACACCATATATTTT. It encodes CASSNRDGGNTIYF.

The CDR3 region is CASSYSRRSSNTEAFF. The CDR3 DNA follows: TGTGCCAGCAGTTACTCCCGGCGGAGTTCGAACACTGAAGCTTTCTTT. The V gene is TRBV6-5, the J gene TRBJ1-1; D gene ambiguous. Per germline, CDR1 MNHEY and CDR2 SVGAGI. The CDR3 covers 16 residues. Trimming shortened V by 0 bases and J by 1 base, and 12 bases separated the two germline ends.

This clonotype occurred many times. The genes are TRBV11-3 and TRBJ2-5; 8 bases map to TRBD1. Trimming removed 1 base from V and 6 bases from J; junction bases left unmatched: 1. CDR1 SGHNT and CDR2 YENEEA come from the germline V gene. The CDR3 covers 13 residues. The CDR3 DNA sequence: TGTGCCAGCAGCTTAGCCAGGGGGCAGACCCAGTACTTC. Amino acids: CASSLARGQTQYF.

The V call is TRBV12-3 or TRBV12-4, the J call TRBJ1-3; possible D gene TRBD1, 6 bases. The CDR3 extends over 16 amino acids. V gave up 5 bases and J gave up 8 bases, with 22 bases separating them. The CDR3 is CASSLTSDRLADTIYF. The CDR3 region has the DNA TGTGCCAGCAGTCTCACTTCCGACAGGTTGGCGGACACCATATATTTT.

The table lists this clonotype with a few counts. The chain is built from TRBV20-1 and TRBJ2-2; D uncertain. This CDR3 region has 15 residues. The V gene lost 0 bases and the J gene lost 1 base, with 9 bases spanning the gap. Germline V gene data show CDR1 as DFQATT and CDR2 as SNEGSKA (reference sequence). The CDR3 DNA is TGCAGTGCTAGAGATCCAGCGCTGAACACCGGGGAGCTGTTTTTT. Translated: CSARDPALNTGELFF.

The chain carries TRBV10-3 and TRBJ2-5; 7 bases match TRBD1. The V and J ends lost 10 bases and 5 bases, in that order; junction bases with no gene match: 10. The germline CDR1 and CDR2 sequences are ENHRY and SYGVKD. This CDR3 has 13 residues. The CDR3 is CASHRGPRETQYF. The CDR3 coding sequence is TGTGCCAGCCACAGGGGTCCGCGGGAGACCCAGTACTTC.

In its sample, this clonotype was seen once. The gene calls are TRBV5-5 and TRBJ1-1, with TRBD1 matching over 9 bases. CDR1 and CDR2 (germline): SGHKS, YYEKEE (reference sequence). Trimming cost V 4 bases and J 5 bases; bases outside gene matches: 9. This CDR3 region has 15 residues. DNA for the CDR3: TGTGCCAGCAGCCTTACCGGGACAGGGTTTACTGAAGCTTTCTTT. Translating it yields CASSLTGTGFTEAFF.

The chain combines TRBV3-1 with TRBJ2-3, with a possible D match to TRBD2 (5 bases). The germline V gene encodes CDR1 LGHDT and CDR2 YNNKEL (reference sequence). CDR3 length: 17 residues. V was shortened by 4 bases and J by 0 bases, with 17 bases between the two germline ends. Here the CDR3 DNA reads TGTGCCAGCAGCCTCCACCAGCGGCCTATTAGCACAGATACGCAGTATTTT. This translates into CASSLHQRPISTDTQYF.

In this sample, this clonotype turned up a few times. This chain joins TRBV20-1 and TRBJ1-1; D gene unclear. There are 11 residues in the CDR3. V dropped 0 bases and J dropped 4 bases, with 3 bases sitting between them. The germline CDR1 and CDR2 sequences are DFQATT and SNEGSKA (reference sequence). The CDR3 protein is CSAREATEAFF. DNA for the CDR3: TGCAGTGCTAGAGAGGCCACTGAAGCTTTCTTT.

At least ten counts were recorded for this clonotype. CDR3 in amino acids: CASTLLPTNEKLFF. Written as DNA, the CDR3 is TGTGCCAGCACCTTACTCCCCACTAATGAAAAACTGTTTTTT. The genes are TRBV28 and TRBJ1-4; unclear D gene. Trimming cost V 7 bases and J 2 bases, with 11 bases left between them. This CDR3 contains 14 residues. Germline values: CDR1 MDHEN, CDR2 SYDVKM.

This clonotype was seen a few times. The chain links TRBV11-2 to TRBJ2-5; 11 bases map to TRBD2. CDR3 size: 17 residues. V lost 1 base to trimming and J lost 1 base; unmatched junction nucleotides: 5. Germline V lookup: CDR1 SGHAT, CDR2 FQNNGV. CDR3 residues: CASSLGLAGGLQETQYF. The CDR3 DNA sequence: TGTGCCAGCAGCTTAGGGCTAGCGGGAGGACTCCAAGAGACCCAGTACTTC.

This clonotype was seen repeatedly, ten times or more. The V call is TRBV10-3, the J call TRBJ1-2; the D is unclear. Trimming left V 7 bases short and J 3 bases short, with 12 bases between. Germline V gene lookup returns CDR1 ENHRY and CDR2 SYGVKD. This CDR3 contains 13 residues. As DNA, the CDR3 is TGTGCCATCACCTCACAGATCGACTATGGCTACACCTTC. As protein: CAITSQIDYGYTF.

The chain has TRBV29-1 and TRBJ2-7, with 13 nucleotides matching TRBD2. This CDR3 is 14 amino acids long. With V trimmed by 4 bases and J by 2 bases, 2 bases remained unmatched. Per germline, CDR1 SQVTM and CDR2 ANQGSEA. For the CDR3, the DNA is TGCAGCGTTGCTGGGACTAGCGGGACCTACGAGCAGTACTTC. Amino acid sequence: CSVAGTSGTYEQYF.

CDR3 sequence reads: CASSWDPLHEKLFF. In nucleotides, the CDR3 is TGTGCCAGCAGTTGGGACCCGCTGCATGAAAAACTGTTTTTT. This chain uses TRBV27 with TRBJ1-4, with TRBD1 as a possible D gene (5 bases). The CDR3 spans 14 residues. Per germline, CDR1 MNHEY and CDR2 SMNVEV (reference sequence). The V gene lost 4 bases and the J gene lost 6 bases, with 12 bases spanning the gap. The full variable domain, rest sourced from reference TRBV27 and TRBJ1-4, is EAQVTQNPRYLITVTGKKLTVTCSQNMNHEYMSWYRQDPGLGLRQIYYSMNVEVTDKGDVPEGYKVSRKEKRNFPLILESPSPNQTSLYFCASSWDPLHEKLFFGSGTQLSVL.

The chain links TRBV19 to TRBJ2-5; a weak D match, TRBD1 (6 bases). The CDR3 is 14 amino acids. The V and J ends lost 4 bases and 6 bases respectively, with 15 bases between them. Germline V gene sequence: CDR1 LNHDA, CDR2 SQIVND (reference sequence). The CDR3 is CASSRDRSLKTQYF. The CDR3 coding sequence is TGTGCCAGTAGTAGAGACAGGTCTCTGAAGACCCAGTACTTC.

The chain combines TRBV30 with TRBJ1-1; no clear D. The CDR3 is 11 amino acids. The germline V gene encodes CDR1 GTSNPN and CDR2 SVGIG (reference sequence). V shed 7 bases and J shed 1 base, with 7 bases lying between them. The DNA for the CDR3 is TGTGCCTCTCTTGCGAACACTGAAGCTTTCTTT. The encoded protein is CASLANTEAFF.

V gene TRBV5-5 combines with J gene TRBJ2-2, with a weak D call TRBD2 (6 bases). This CDR3 region has 16 residues. The ends were cut back, 1 base at V and 2 bases at J, with 12 bases in the middle. Germline CDR1 SGHKS, CDR2 YYEKEE (reference sequence). The DNA of the CDR3 is TGTGCCAGCAGCTTGTCGCCTAGCGCAAACACCGGGGAGCTGTTTTTT. This translates into CASSLSPSANTGELFF.

This chain uses TRBV20-1 with TRBJ2-7; D gene unclear. The CDR3 length is 14 residues. The V and J ends lost 5 bases and 5 bases respectively, with 19 bases between them. The germline CDR1 and CDR2 sequences are DFQATT and SNEGSKA (reference sequence). The CDR3 DNA reads TGCAGTGCTCTCCCGTCTGGAGTCATAAACGAGCAGTACTTC. Translation gives CSALPSGVINEQYF.

This sequence joins TRBV19 and TRBJ1-1; weak D call: TRBD1 (6 bases). CDR1 LNHDA and CDR2 SQIVND come from the germline V gene (reference sequence). The CDR3 has 16 residues. Trimming left V 3 bases short and J 0 bases short, with 14 bases between. The CDR3 here is CASSISGGNMNTEAFF. The DNA for the CDR3 is TGTGCCAGTAGTATTTCGGGGGGCAACATGAACACTGAAGCTTTCTTT.

This clonotype has a count of ten or more. The chain couples TRBV28 to TRBJ1-2; 7 positions agree with TRBD1. The CDR3 runs to 17 residues. V dropped 2 bases and J dropped 0; count of bases not matched to a gene: 9. Germline V lookup: CDR1 MDHEN, CDR2 SYDVKM. The DNA for the CDR3 is TGTGCCAGCAGTTTACTAGGGACAGAAGGCACTAACTATGGCTACACCTTC. Residues: CASSLLGTEGTNYGYTF.